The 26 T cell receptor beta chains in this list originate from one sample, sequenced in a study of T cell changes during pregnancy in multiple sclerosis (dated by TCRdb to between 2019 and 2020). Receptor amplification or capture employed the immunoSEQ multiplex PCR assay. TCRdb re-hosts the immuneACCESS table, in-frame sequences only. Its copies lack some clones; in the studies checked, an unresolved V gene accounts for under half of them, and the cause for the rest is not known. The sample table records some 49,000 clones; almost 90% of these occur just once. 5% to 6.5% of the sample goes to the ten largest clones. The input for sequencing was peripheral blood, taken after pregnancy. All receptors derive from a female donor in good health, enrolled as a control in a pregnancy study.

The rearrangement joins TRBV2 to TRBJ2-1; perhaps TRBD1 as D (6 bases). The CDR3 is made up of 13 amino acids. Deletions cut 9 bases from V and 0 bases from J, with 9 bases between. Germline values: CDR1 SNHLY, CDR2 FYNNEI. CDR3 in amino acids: CARRGTSYNEQFF. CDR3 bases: TGTGCCAGAAGGGGGACCTCCTACAATGAGCAGTTCTTC.

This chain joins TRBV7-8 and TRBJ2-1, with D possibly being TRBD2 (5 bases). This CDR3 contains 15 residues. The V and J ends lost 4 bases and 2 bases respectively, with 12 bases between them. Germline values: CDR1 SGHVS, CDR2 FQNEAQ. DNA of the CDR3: TGTGCCAGCAGCTCAACCACCGGGACCTACAATGAGCAGTTCTTC. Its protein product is CASSSTTGTYNEQFF.

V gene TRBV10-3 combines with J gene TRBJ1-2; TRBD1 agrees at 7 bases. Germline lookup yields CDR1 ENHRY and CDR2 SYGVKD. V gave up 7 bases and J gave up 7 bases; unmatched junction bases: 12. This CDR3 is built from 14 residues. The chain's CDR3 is CAINTGQSSGGYTF. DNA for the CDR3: TGTGCCATCAATACGGGACAGTCTTCGGGTGGCTACACCTTC.

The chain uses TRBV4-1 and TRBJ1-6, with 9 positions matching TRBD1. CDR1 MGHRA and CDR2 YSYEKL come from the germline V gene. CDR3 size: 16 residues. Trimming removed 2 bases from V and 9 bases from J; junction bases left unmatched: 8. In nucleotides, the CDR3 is TGCGCCAGCAGCCAACCAAGGACAGGGGAAACTTCACCCCTCCACTTT. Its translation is CASSQPRTGETSPLHF.

As DNA, the CDR3 is TGTGCCAGCAGCTTGGGGGGCGGGAGGGGGCAAGAGACCCAGTACTTC. It encodes CASSLGGGRGQETQYF. This chain connects TRBV5-4 to TRBJ2-5, with 9 nucleotides matching TRBD2. The trim removed 0 bases at V and 2 bases at J, leaving 5 bases unmatched. The CDR3 is 16 amino acids. CDR1 and CDR2 (germline): SGHNT, YYREEE (reference sequence).

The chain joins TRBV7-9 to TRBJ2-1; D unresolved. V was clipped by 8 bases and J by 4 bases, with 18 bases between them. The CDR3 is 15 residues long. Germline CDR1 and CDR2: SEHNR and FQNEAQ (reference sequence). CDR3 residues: CASRPRSDRYNEQFF. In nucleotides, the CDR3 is TGTGCCAGCCGTCCTAGGAGTGACCGTTACAATGAGCAGTTCTTC.

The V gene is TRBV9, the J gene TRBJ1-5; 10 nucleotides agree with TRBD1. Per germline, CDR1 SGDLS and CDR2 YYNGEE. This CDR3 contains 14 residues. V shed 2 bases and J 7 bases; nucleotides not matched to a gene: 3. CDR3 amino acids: CASSVGTGVQPQHF. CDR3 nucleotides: TGTGCCAGCAGCGTGGGGACAGGGGTCCAGCCCCAGCATTTT.

CDR3 DNA: TGTGCCAGCAGAACCGAGACTAGCGGGGCCTACGAGCAGTACTTC. This translates into CASRTETSGAYEQYF. V usage is TRBV2 and J usage is TRBJ2-7; TRBD2 agrees at 11 bases. This CDR3 is 15 amino acids long. V was pared by 6 bases and J by 2 bases, with 6 bases of the junction left unmatched. CDR1 SNHLY and CDR2 FYNNEI come from the germline V gene.

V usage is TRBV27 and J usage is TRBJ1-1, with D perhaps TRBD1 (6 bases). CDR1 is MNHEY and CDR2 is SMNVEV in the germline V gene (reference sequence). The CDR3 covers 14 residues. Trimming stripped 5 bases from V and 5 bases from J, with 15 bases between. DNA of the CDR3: TGTGCCAGCAGTACCCAGGGGCCGGGGACTGAAGCTTTCTTT. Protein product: CASSTQGPGTEAFF.

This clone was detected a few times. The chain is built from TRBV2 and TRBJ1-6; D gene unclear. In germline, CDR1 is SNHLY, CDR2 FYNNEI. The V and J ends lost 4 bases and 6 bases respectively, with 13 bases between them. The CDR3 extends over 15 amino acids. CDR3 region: CASSALITGNSPLHF. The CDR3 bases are TGTGCCAGCAGTGCCCTCATCACGGGTAATTCACCCCTCCACTTT.

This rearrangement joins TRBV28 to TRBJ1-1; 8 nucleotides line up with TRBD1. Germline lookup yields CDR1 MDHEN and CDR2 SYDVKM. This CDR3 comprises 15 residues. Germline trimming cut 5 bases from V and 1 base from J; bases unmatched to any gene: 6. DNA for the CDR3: TGTGCCAGCAGTCCCTGGACAGGGACGAACACTGAAGCTTTCTTT. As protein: CASSPWTGTNTEAFF.

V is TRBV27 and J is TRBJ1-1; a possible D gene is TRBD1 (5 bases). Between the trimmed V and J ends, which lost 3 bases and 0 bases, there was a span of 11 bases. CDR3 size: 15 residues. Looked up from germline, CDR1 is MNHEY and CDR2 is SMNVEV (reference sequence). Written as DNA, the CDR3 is TGTGCCAGCAGTTTGGACATGGGGTTGAACACTGAAGCTTTCTTT. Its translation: CASSLDMGLNTEAFF.

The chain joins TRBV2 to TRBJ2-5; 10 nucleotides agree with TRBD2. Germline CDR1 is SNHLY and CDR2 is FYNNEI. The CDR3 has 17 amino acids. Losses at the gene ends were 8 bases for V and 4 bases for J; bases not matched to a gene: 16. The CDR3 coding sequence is TGTGCCAGCCTACAAGCGGCTAGCGGGGGCCGGGGAGAGACCCAGTACTTC. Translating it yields CASLQAASGGRGETQYF.

In DNA form, the CDR3 reads TGTGCCAGCAGTTTCCTAAAATTGGGACAGGGCGCCTATGGCTACACCTTC. It encodes CASSFLKLGQGAYGYTF. This chain connects TRBV28 to TRBJ1-2; TRBD1 aligns across 9 bases. V was clipped by 3 bases and J by 4 bases; unmatched bases: 12. Per germline, CDR1 MDHEN and CDR2 SYDVKM. This CDR3 is built from 17 residues.

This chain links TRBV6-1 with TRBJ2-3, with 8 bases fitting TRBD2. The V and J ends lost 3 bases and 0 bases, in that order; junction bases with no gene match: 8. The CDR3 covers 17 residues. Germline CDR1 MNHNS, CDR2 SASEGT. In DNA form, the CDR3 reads TGTGCCAGCAGTGACCCCCCGGGGGGGGCGAGCACAGATACGCAGTATTTT. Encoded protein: CASSDPPGGASTDTQYF.

CDR3 bases: TGTGCCAGCAGCGACACAGGGGGCTTCACCTACGAGCAGTACTTC. It is translated as CASSDTGGFTYEQYF. V gene TRBV7-2 combines with J gene TRBJ2-7; 9 bases fit TRBD1. With V trimmed by 5 bases and J by 2 bases, 7 bases remained unmatched. This CDR3 is built from 15 residues. The germline CDR1 and CDR2 sequences are SGHTA and FQGNSA.

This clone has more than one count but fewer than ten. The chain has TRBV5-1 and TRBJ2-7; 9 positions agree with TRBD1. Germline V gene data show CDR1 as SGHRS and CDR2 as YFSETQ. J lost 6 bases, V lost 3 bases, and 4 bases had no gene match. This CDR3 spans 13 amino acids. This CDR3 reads CASSWDRDSEQYF. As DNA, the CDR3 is TGCGCCAGCAGCTGGGACAGGGACTCCGAGCAGTACTTC.

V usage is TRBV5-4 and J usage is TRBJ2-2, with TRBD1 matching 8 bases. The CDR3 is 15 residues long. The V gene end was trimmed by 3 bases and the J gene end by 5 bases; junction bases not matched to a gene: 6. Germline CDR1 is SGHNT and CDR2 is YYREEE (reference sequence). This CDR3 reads CASSSGTGRTGELFF. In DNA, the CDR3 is TGTGCCAGCAGCTCCGGGACAGGACGAACCGGGGAGCTGTTTTTT.

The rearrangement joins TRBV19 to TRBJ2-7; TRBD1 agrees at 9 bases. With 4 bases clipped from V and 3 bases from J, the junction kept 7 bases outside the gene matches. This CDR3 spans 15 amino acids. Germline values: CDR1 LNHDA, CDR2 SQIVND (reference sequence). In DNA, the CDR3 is TGTGCCAGTAGTACCTGGACAGGGGCCAACTACGAGCAGTACTTC. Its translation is CASSTWTGANYEQYF.

The CDR3 reads CASSLGGQGKNTEAFF. In nucleotides, the CDR3 is TGTGCCAGCAGCTTAGGGGGGCAGGGAAAGAACACTGAAGCTTTCTTT. The chain has TRBV7-9 and TRBJ1-1; D is perhaps TRBD1 (6 bases). V dropped 1 base and J dropped 1 base, with 13 bases sitting between them. The length of the CDR3 is 16 residues. Germline values: CDR1 SEHNR, CDR2 FQNEAQ (reference sequence).

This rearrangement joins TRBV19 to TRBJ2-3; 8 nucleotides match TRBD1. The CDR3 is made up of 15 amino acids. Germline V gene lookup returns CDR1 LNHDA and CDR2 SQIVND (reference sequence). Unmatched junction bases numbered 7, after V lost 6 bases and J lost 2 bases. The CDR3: CASSLGQVDTDTQYF. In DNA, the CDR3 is TGTGCCAGTAGCTTGGGACAGGTCGACACAGATACGCAGTATTTT.

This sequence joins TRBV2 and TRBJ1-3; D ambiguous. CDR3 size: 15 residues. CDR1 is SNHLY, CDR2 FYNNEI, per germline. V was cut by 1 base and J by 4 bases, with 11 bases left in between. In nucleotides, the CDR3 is TGTGCCAGCAGTGAAGGAGCCCGAGAGGGAAACACCATATATTTT. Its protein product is CASSEGAREGNTIYF.

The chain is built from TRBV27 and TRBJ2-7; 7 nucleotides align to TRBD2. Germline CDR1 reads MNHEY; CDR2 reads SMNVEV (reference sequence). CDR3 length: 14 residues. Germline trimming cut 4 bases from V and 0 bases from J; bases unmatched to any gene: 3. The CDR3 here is CASSWASGSYEQYF. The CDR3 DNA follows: TGTGCCAGCAGTTGGGCTAGCGGCTCCTACGAGCAGTACTTC.

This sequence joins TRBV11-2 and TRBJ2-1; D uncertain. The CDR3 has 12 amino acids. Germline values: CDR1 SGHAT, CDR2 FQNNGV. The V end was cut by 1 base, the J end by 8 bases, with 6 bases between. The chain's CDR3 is CASSLVPDEQFF. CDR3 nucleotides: TGTGCCAGCAGCTTAGTCCCCGATGAGCAGTTCTTC.

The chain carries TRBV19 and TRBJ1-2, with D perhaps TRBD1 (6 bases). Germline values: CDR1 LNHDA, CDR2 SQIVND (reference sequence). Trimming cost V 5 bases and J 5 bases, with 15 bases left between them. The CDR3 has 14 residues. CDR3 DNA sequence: TGTGCCAGTAGTCCGAGGACAGAGACATATGGCTACACCTTC. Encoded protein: CASSPRTETYGYTF. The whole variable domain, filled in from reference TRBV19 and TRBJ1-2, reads DGGITQSPKYLFRKEGQNVTLSCEQNLNHDAMYWYRQDPGQGLRLIYYSQIVNDFQKGDIAEGYSVSREKKESFPLTVTSAQKNPTAFYLCASSPRTETYGYTFGSGTRLTVV.

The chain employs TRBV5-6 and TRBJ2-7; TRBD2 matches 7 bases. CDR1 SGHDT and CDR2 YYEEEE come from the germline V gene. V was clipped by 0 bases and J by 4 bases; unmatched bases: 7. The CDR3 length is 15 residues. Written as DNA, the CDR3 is TGTGCCAGCAGCTTGGGCGCGGGAGCTATATACGAGCAGTACTTC. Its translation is CASSLGAGAIYEQYF.